One T cell receptor beta chain is described in this entry. CDR1 is SGDLS and CDR2 is YYNGEE in the germline V gene. CDR3 size: 16 residues. The junction had 7 bases not matched to a gene; V was cut back by 2 bases and J by 5 bases. Here immunoSEQ multiplex PCR was the method, and the copy in TCRdb shows in-frame clones only, minus some. The sample holds roughly 49,000 clones, roughly 90% seen once. The entry originates in a study of T cell changes during pregnancy in multiple sclerosis. The starting material was peripheral blood, obtained in the first trimester of pregnancy. The chain carries TRBV9 and TRBJ2-1; 10 nucleotides match TRBD2. The receptor was derived from a female donor in good health, enrolled as a control in a pregnancy study. CDR3 in DNA: TGTGCCAGCAGCGTGGCACTAGCGGGGTCCGACAATGAGCAGTTCTTC. It specifies CASSVALAGSDNEQFF.